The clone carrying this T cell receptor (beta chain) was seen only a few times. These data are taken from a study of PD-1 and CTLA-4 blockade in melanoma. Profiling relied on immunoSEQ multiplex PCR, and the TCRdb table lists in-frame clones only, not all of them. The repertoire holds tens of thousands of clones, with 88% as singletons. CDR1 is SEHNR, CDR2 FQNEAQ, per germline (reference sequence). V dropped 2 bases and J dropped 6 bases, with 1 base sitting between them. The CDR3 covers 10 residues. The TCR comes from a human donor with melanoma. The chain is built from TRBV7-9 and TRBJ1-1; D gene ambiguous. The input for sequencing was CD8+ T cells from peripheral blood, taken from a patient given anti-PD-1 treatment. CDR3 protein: CASSLSEAFF. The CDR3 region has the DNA TGTGCCAGCAGCTTATCTGAAGCTTTCTTT.